A single sample gave rise to the 13 T cell receptor beta chains below, sequenced in a study of CD8+ T cells in alopecia areata. cDNA reverse transcribed from extracted RNA served as the sequencing template. This table comes from immunoSEQ multiplex PCR, and its TCRdb copy is limited to in-frame clones, with some not included. This sample has under 75,000 clones, with roughly half found just once. The material was CD8+ T cells sorted from blood, obtained at week 0. These receptors originate from a human donor with alopecia areata.

As regards this clone: An end of the junction differs from the germline gene, which may be a read error. For the CDR3, the DNA is TGTGCCAGCAGTTTAGGGTCAACGGCTTTCTTT. The encoded protein is CASSLGSTAFF. The chain employs TRBV7-2 and TRBJ1-1; no definite D call. This CDR3 contains 11 residues. Germline V gene data show CDR1 as SGHTA and CDR2 as FQGNSA.

Remarks on this clone: One junction end does not reproduce the germline sequence, and a read error may be involved. The chain joins TRBV7-9 to TRBJ2-4; 11 nucleotides match TRBD1. The CDR3 is 12 residues long. Per germline, CDR1 SEHNR and CDR2 FQNEAQ (reference sequence). The CDR3, as DNA: TGTGCCAGCAGCCCGGGGACAGGGGGGATTCACTTC. Amino acid sequence: CASSPGTGGIHF.

This rearrangement joins TRBV14 to TRBJ2-1; D gene ambiguous. Germline V gene data show CDR1 as SGHDN and CDR2 as FVKESK. V lost 0 bases to trimming and J lost 2 bases, with 11 bases between them. The CDR3 consists of 16 residues. The CDR3 sequence is CASSQDDILAYNEQFF. For the CDR3, the DNA is TGTGCCAGCAGCCAAGATGACATCTTGGCCTACAATGAGCAGTTCTTC. Full variable domain (rest looked up from reference TRBV14 and TRBJ2-1): EAGVTQFPSHSVIEKGQTVTLRCDPISGHDNLYWYRRVMGKEIKFLLHFVKESKQDESGMPNNRFLAERTGGTYSTLKVQPAELEDSGVYFCASSQDDILAYNEQFFGPGTRLTVL.

V gene TRBV4-2 combines with J gene TRBJ2-7; D may be TRBD2 (5 bases). This CDR3 contains 15 residues. Germline CDR1 and CDR2: LGHNA and YNFKEQ. The V and J ends lost 1 base and 5 bases respectively, with 15 bases between them. The CDR3 is CASSQVSGRTDEQYF. In DNA, the CDR3 is TGTGCCAGCAGCCAAGTAAGTGGGAGAACTGACGAGCAGTACTTC.

The chain combines TRBV11-2 with TRBJ1-2; D unclear. Looked up from germline, CDR1 is SGHAT and CDR2 is FQNNGV. The CDR3 is made up of 13 amino acids. The germline V and J ends were trimmed by 1 base and 8 bases, with 11 bases remaining between them. The CDR3 sequence is CASSLGGLGGYTF. The CDR3 DNA sequence: TGTGCCAGCAGCTTAGGAGGTCTGGGAGGCTACACCTTC.

This clone was seen repeatedly, ten times or more. The rearrangement joins TRBV5-1 to TRBJ2-1; 13 bases line up with TRBD2. The CDR3 runs to 15 residues. Germline trimming cut 7 bases from V and 6 bases from J; bases unmatched to any gene: 7. Germline V gives CDR1 SGHRS, CDR2 YFSETQ. CDR3 sequence (DNA): TGCGCCAGCCCGACGACTAGCGGGGGGACCAATGAGCAGTTCTTC. Residues: CASPTTSGGTNEQFF.

This clone was found a few times. V usage is TRBV29-1 and J usage is TRBJ2-7; the match to TRBD1 covers 9 bases. CDR1 SQVTM and CDR2 ANQGSEA come from the germline V gene. This CDR3 has 13 residues. V shed 5 bases and J 4 bases; nucleotides not matched to a gene: 6. The CDR3 is CSVQTGGRYEQYF. The CDR3, as DNA: TGCAGCGTTCAGACAGGGGGTCGGTACGAGCAGTACTTC.

This clone came up a few times. The gene calls are TRBV9 and TRBJ1-2; 7 positions agree with TRBD1. The ends lost 1 base at V and 2 bases at J; junction bases unmatched: 5. The CDR3 runs 15 residues. From germline, CDR1 is SGDLS and CDR2 YYNGEE. The chain's CDR3 is CASSVTGTVNYGYTF. CDR3 in DNA: TGTGCCAGCAGCGTAACCGGGACAGTCAACTATGGCTACACCTTC.

This clone was found a few times. V is TRBV6-5 and J is TRBJ2-7; D may match TRBD1 or TRBD2 (6 bases each). Trimming shortened V by 2 bases and J by 1 base, and 12 bases separated the two germline ends. CDR3 length equals 15 residues. Germline-derived CDR1 and CDR2 are MNHEY and SVGAGI. The CDR3, as DNA: TGTGCCAGCAGTTACGGTGGGGGGCAGTCCTACGAGCAGTACTTC. Residues: CASSYGGGQSYEQYF.

J is TRBJ2-5 and V is TRBV6-5; D remains unclear. The V gene lost 6 bases and the J gene lost 2 bases, with 16 bases spanning the gap. The CDR3 has 15 amino acids. Germline CDR1 is MNHEY and CDR2 is SVGAGI. CDR3 sequence (DNA): TGTGCCAGCAGACCTAAGGGCACACCTCAAGAGACCCAGTACTTC. Translation: CASRPKGTPQETQYF.

The table lists this clone with a count of one. The rearrangement links TRBV7-8 to TRBJ2-5, with a tentative D call TRBD2 (6 bases). The V and J ends lost 4 bases and 5 bases respectively, with 23 bases between them. Germline values: CDR1 SGHVS, CDR2 FQNEAQ. There are 17 residues in the CDR3. CDR3 bases: TGTGCCAGCAGCTCCCCACCTTCGGGAGAAGAATGGGAGACCCAGTACTTC. Encoded protein: CASSSPPSGEEWETQYF.

This clone is termed medium-sized. The V and J genes are TRBV19 and TRBJ1-1; the match to TRBD1 covers 7 bases. V shed 3 bases, J shed 1 base, and the junction held 8 bases outside the gene matches. This CDR3 is built from 16 residues. CDR1 and CDR2 (germline): LNHDA, SQIVND (reference sequence). The CDR3: CASSIFGRGPNTEAFF. DNA for the CDR3: TGTGCCAGTAGTATTTTCGGGAGGGGGCCGAACACTGAAGCTTTCTTT.

This clone was counted between two and nine times. The V call is TRBV27, the J call TRBJ2-3, with 12 bases that match TRBD2. The germline V gene has CDR1 MNHEY and CDR2 SMNVEV (reference sequence). The V gene end was trimmed by 5 bases and the J gene end by 4 bases; junction bases not matched to a gene: 19. This CDR3 comprises 20 residues. CDR3: CASSPPGGLTSGSWADTQYF. Written as DNA, the CDR3 is TGTGCCAGCAGTCCCCCCGGGGGCCTGACTAGCGGGAGTTGGGCAGATACGCAGTATTTT.